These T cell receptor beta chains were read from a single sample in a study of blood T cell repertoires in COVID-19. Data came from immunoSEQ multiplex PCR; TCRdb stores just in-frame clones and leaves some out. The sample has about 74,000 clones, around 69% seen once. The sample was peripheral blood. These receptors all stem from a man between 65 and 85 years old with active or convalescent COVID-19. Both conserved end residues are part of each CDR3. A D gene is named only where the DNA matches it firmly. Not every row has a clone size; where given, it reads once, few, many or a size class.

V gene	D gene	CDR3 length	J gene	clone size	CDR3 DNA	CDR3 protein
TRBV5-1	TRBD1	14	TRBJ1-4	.	TGCGCCAGCAGCGTAGGGGGCGCGACTGAAAAACTGTTTTTT	CASSVGGATEKLFF
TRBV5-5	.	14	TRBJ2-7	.	TGTGCCAGCAGCTCGGGTGGACAGGGAGGGGTGGCGTACTTC	CASSSGGQGGVAYF
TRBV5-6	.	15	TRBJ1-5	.	TGTGCCAGCAGCTTTTCAGGGAAGGGGAATCAGCCCCAGCATTTT	CASSFSGKGNQPQHF
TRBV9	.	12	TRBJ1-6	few	TGTGCCAGCAGCTCATATAATTCACCCCTCCACTTT	CASSSYNSPLHF
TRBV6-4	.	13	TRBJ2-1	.	TGTGCCAGCAGTGAACAGGGTTACAATGAGCAGTTCTTC	CASSEQGYNEQFF
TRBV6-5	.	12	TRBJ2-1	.	TGTGCCAGCAGGACTGGGGGGGCCGCGCAGTTCTTC	CASRTGGAAQFF
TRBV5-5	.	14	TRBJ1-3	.	TGTGCCAGCAGCTACTGGAGCTCTGGAAACACCATATATTTT	CASSYWSSGNTIYF
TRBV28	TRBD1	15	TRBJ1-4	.	TGTGCCAGCAGTCCCTACAGGGGGTCTAATGAAAAACTGTTTTTT	CASSPYRGSNEKLFF
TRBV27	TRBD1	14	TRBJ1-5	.	TGTGCCAGCAGTGTATACAGGGGGGGTCAGCCCCAGCATTTT	CASSVYRGGQPQHF
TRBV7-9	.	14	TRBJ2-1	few	TGTGCCAGCAGGCCCCCTGGGGCTGGGAATGAGCAGTTCTTC	CASRPPGAGNEQFF
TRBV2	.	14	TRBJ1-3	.	TGTGCCAGCAGGTCAACCCAACAGGATCACACCATATATTTT	CASRSTQQDHTIYF
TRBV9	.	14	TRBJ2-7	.	TGTGCCAGCAGCGCGACAGGGACTTCCTACGAGCAGTACTTC	CASSATGTSYEQYF
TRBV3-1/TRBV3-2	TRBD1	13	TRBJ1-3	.	TGTGCCACCCTGGACAGGGCGGGAAACACCATATATTTT	CATLDRAGNTIYF
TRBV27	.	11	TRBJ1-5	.	TGTGCCAGCTATTTAACAGAGCCCCAGCATTTT	CASYLTEPQHF
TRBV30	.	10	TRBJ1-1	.	TGTGCCTGGAGTAGCCGCGAGGCTTTCTTT	CAWSSREAFF
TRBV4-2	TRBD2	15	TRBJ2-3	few	TGTGCCAGCAGCCAGGGACTAGCGGACACAGATACGCAGTATTTT	CASSQGLADTDTQYF
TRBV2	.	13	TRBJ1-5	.	TGTGCCAGCAGCATAGACAGAGATCAGCCCCAGCATTTT	CASSIDRDQPQHF
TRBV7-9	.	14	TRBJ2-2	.	TGTGCCAGCAGCTTCGGGTTGAACACCGGGGAGCTGTTTTTT	CASSFGLNTGELFF
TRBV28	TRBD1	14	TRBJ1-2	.	TGTGCCAGCAGACCCGGGACAGCCGGTGGGGGCTACACCTTC	CASRPGTAGGGYTF
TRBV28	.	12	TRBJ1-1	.	TGTGCCAGCAGTTCACAGGGAACTGAAGCTTTCTTT	CASSSQGTEAFF
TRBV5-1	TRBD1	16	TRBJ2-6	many	TGCGCCAGCAGCTGGACAGGGGGCTCTGGGGCCAACGTCCTGACTTTC	CASSWTGGSGANVLTF